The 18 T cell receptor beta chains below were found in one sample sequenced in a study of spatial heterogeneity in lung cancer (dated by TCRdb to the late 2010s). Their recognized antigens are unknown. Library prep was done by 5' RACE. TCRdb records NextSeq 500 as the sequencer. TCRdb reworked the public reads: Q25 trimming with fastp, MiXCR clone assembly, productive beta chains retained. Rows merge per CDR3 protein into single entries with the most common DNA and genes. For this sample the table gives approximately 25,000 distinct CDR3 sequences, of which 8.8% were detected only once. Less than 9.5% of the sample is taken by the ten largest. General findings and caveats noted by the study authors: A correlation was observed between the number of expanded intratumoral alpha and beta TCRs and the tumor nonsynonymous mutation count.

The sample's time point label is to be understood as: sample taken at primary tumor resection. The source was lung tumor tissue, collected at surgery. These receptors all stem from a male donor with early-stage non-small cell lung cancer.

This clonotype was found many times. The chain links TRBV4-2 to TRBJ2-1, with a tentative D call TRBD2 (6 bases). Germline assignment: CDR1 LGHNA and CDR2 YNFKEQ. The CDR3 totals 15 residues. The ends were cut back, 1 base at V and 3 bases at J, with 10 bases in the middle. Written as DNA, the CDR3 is TGTGCCAGCAGCCAAGTCGGCGGGGTCTACAATGAGCAGTTCTTC. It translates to CASSQVGGVYNEQFF.

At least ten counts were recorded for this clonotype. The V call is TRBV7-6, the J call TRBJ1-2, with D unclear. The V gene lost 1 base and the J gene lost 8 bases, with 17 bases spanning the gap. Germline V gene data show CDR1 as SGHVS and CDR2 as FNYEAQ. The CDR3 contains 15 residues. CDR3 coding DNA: TGTGCCAGCAGCTTAGGGCCCTCTTATGCCCTAGGCTACACCTTC. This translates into CASSLGPSYALGYTF.

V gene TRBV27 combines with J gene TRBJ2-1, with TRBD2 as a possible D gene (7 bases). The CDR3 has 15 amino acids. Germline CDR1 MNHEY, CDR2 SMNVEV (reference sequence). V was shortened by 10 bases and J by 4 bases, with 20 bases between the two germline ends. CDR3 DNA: TGTGCCACCCAACCGAACAGGGAGGGTTACAATGAGCAGTTCTTC. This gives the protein CATQPNREGYNEQFF.

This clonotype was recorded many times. The CDR3 nucleotides are TGTGCCAGCAGCTTGTTCTATACCGGGGAGCTGTTTTTT. Encoded protein: CASSLFYTGELFF. The chain employs TRBV5-5 and TRBJ2-2, with D uncertain. Germline assignment: CDR1 SGHKS and CDR2 YYEKEE (reference sequence). The length of the CDR3 is 13 residues. V was pared by 1 base and J by 5 bases, with 6 bases between.

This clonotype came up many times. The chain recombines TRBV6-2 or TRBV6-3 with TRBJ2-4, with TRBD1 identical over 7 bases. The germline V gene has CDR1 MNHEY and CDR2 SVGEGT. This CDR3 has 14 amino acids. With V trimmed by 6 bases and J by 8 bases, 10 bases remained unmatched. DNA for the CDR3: TGTGCCAGCAGCCGTCTCGACAGGGCGGACATTCAGTACTTC. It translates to CASSRLDRADIQYF.

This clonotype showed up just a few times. CDR3: CASSPLGGAAFF. DNA of the CDR3: TGTGCCAGCAGCCCTCTTGGGGGGGCAGCTTTCTTT. The rearrangement links TRBV3-1 to TRBJ1-1, with D possibly matching TRBD1 (6 bases). Germline CDR1 LGHDT, CDR2 YNNKEL (reference sequence). The length of the CDR3 is 12 residues. Trimming took off 4 bases at V and 10 bases at J, with 13 bases between the two ends. The full variable domain, rest sourced from reference TRBV3-1 and TRBJ1-1, is DTAVSQTPKYLVTQMGNDKSIKCEQNLGHDTMYWYKQDSKKFLKIMFSYNNKELIINETVPNRFSPKSPDKAHLNLHINSLELGDSAVYFCASSPLGGAAFFGQGTRLTVV.

This chain's CDR3 is CASSFMGADTQYF. CDR3 nucleotides: TGTGCCAGCAGTTTCATGGGTGCAGATACGCAGTATTTT. The J gene is TRBJ2-3, the V gene TRBV6-5; D is undetermined. This CDR3 has 13 residues. Germline CDR1 is MNHEY and CDR2 is SVGAGI. Trimming stripped 4 bases from V and 4 bases from J, with 9 bases between.

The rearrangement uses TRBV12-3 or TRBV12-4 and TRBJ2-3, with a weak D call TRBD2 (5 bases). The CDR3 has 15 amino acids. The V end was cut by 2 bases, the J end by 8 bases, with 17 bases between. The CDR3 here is CASSLRPGTGGTQYF. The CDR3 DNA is TGTGCCAGCAGTTTACGCCCGGGCACCGGAGGTACGCAGTATTTT.

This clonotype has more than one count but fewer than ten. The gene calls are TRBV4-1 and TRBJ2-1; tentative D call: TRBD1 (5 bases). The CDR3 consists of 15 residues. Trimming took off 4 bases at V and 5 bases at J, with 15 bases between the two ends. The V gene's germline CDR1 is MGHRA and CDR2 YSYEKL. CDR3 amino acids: CASSPGGADDNEQFF. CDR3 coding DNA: TGCGCCAGCAGCCCCGGTGGGGCAGATGACAATGAGCAGTTCTTC.

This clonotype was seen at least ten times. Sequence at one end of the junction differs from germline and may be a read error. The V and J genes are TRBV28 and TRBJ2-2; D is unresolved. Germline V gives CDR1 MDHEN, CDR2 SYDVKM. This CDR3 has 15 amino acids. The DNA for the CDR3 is TGTGCCAGCAGCTCTTCTCAATCCCCCACCTGGGAGCTGTTTTTT. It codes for CASSSSQSPTWELFF. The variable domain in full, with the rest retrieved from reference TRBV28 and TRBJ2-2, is DVKVTQSSRYLVKRTGEKVFLECVQDMDHENMFWYRQDPGLGLRLIYFSYDVKMKEKGDIPEGYSVSREKKERFSLILESASTNQTSMYLCASSSSQSPTWELFFGEGSRLTVL.

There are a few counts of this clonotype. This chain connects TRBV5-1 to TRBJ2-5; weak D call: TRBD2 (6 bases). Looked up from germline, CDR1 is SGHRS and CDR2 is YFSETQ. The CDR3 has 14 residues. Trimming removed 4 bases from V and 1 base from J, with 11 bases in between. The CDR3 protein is CASSLSGSQETQYF. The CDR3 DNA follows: TGCGCCAGCAGCCTGAGCGGGTCCCAAGAGACCCAGTACTTC.

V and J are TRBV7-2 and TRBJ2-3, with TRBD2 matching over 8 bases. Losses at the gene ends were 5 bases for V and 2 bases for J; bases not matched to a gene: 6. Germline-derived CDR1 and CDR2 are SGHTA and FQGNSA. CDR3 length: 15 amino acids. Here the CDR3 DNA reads TGTGCCAGCAGCCGCACGGGACTAGTCACAGATACGCAGTATTTT. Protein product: CASSRTGLVTDTQYF. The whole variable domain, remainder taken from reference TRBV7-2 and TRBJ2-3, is GAGVSQSPSNKVTEKGKDVELRCDPISGHTALYWYRQSLGQGLEFLIYFQGNSAPDKSGLPSDRFSAERTGGSVSTLTIQRTQQEDSAVYLCASSRTGLVTDTQYFGPGTRLTVL.

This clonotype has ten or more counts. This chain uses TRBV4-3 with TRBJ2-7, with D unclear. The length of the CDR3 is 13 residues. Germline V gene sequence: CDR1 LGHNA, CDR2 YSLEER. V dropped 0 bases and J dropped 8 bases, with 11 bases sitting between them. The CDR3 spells CASSQDGIGKQYF. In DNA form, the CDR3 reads TGCGCCAGCAGCCAAGATGGCATCGGCAAGCAGTACTTC.

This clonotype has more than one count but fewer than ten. This CDR3 is CASSSDDRDLHEQYF. In nucleotides, the CDR3 is TGTGCCAGCAGCTCGGACGACCGGGACCTCCACGAGCAGTACTTC. The chain recombines TRBV5-4 with TRBJ2-7; either TRBD1 or TRBD2 may supply D (5 bases each). The V gene lost 3 bases and the J gene lost 5 bases, with 18 bases spanning the gap. This CDR3 has 15 amino acids. Germline lookup yields CDR1 SGHNT and CDR2 YYREEE (reference sequence).

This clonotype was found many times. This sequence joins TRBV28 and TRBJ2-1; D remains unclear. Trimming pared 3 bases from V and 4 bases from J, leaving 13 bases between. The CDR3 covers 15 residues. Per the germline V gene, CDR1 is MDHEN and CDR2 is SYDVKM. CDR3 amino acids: CASSLESNPYNEQFF. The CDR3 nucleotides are TGTGCCAGCAGTTTGGAATCAAACCCTTACAATGAGCAGTTCTTC.

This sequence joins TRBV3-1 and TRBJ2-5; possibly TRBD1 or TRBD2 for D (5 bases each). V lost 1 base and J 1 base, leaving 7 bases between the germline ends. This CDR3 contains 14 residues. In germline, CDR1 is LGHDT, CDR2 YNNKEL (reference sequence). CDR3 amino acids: CASSQVGTQETQYF. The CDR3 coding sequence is TGTGCCAGCAGCCAAGTGGGGACCCAAGAGACCCAGTACTTC.

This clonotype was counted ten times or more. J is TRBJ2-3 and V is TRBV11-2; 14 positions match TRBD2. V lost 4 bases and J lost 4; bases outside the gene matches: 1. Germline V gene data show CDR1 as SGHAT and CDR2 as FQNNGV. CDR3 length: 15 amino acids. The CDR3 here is CASSWGLAGADTQYF. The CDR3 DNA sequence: TGTGCCAGCAGCTGGGGACTAGCGGGAGCAGATACGCAGTATTTT.

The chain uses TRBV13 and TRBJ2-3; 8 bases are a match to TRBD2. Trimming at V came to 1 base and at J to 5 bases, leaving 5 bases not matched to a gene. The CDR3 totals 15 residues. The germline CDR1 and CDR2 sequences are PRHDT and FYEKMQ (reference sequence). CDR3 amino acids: CASSLDGLAGDTQYF. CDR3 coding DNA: TGTGCCAGCAGCTTAGATGGACTAGCCGGAGATACGCAGTATTTT.